These 30 T cell receptor beta chains came from one sample sequenced in a study of cytomegalovirus exposure and HLA in healthy donors. This PCR relied on a set of 60 Vbeta primers and 13 Jbeta primers. The assay was immunoSEQ multiplex PCR, and TCRdb's table has in-frame clones only and misses some. Here the sample spans tens of thousands of clones, less than 70% being singletons. Sequenced: PBMCs. Receptor source: a human donor in good health.

This sequence joins TRBV5-6 and TRBJ2-1, with TRBD1 identical over 7 bases. V was clipped by 2 bases and J by 3 bases; unmatched bases: 8. This CDR3 has 16 residues. Germline lookup yields CDR1 SGHDT and CDR2 YYEEEE. The CDR3 region has the DNA TGTGCCAGCAGCTTAAACCGGGACAGATACTACAATGAGCAGTTCTTC. Encoded protein: CASSLNRDRYYNEQFF.

The chain is built from TRBV6-5 and TRBJ1-3, with 7 bases matching TRBD1. V shed 5 bases, J shed 1 base, and the junction held 5 bases outside the gene matches. The CDR3 spans 15 residues. Germline CDR1 MNHEY, CDR2 SVGAGI. As DNA, the CDR3 is TGTGCCAGCAGTAGTCCGACAGGGTCTGGAAACACCATATATTTT. Its protein product is CASSSPTGSGNTIYF.

The chain employs TRBV4-2 and TRBJ1-6, with 9 bases that match TRBD1. The trim removed 1 base at V and 10 bases at J, leaving 11 bases unmatched. The germline CDR1 and CDR2 sequences are LGHNA and YNFKEQ. The CDR3 runs 17 residues. In DNA form, the CDR3 reads TGTGCCAGCAGCCAAGGGGAAACAGGGGGCGTAGGATCACCCCTCCACTTT. It yields the protein CASSQGETGGVGSPLHF.

The chain couples TRBV2 to TRBJ2-3; 10 nucleotides match TRBD2. The CDR3 has 14 amino acids. Per the germline V gene, CDR1 is SNHLY and CDR2 is FYNNEI. With 8 bases clipped from V and 4 bases from J, the junction kept 6 bases outside the gene matches. CDR3 nucleotide sequence: TGTGCCAGCGATAGCGGGGGGTCCCCAGATACGCAGTATTTT. Residues: CASDSGGSPDTQYF.

The chain joins TRBV7-8 to TRBJ1-2, with 8 bases identical to TRBD1. This CDR3 region has 15 residues. J lost 8 bases, V lost 5 bases, and 13 bases had no gene match. From germline, CDR1 is SGHVS and CDR2 FQNEAQ. The CDR3 protein is CASSQLNTGGGGYTF. The CDR3 bases are TGTGCCAGCAGCCAATTAAACACAGGGGGTGGAGGCTACACCTTC.

The V and J genes are TRBV7-9 and TRBJ1-3; D is possibly TRBD1 (5 bases). Per germline, CDR1 SEHNR and CDR2 FQNEAQ (reference sequence). V lost 7 bases, J lost 2 bases, and 15 bases lay in between. This CDR3 is 15 amino acids long. DNA for the CDR3: TGTGCCAGCAACGGGGAGGGGTCGGCTGGAAACACCATATATTTT. The encoded protein is CASNGEGSAGNTIYF.

The chain couples TRBV4-1 to TRBJ1-2, with unresolved D. The CDR3 is 14 residues long. Germline assignment: CDR1 MGHRA and CDR2 YSYEKL. V gave up 1 base and J gave up 4 bases, with 10 bases separating them. In nucleotides, the CDR3 is TGCGCCAGCAGCCAAGTAGGACTGACCTATGGCTACACCTTC. Translating it yields CASSQVGLTYGYTF.

The chain is built from TRBV5-6 and TRBJ1-2; 7 nucleotides line up with TRBD1. This CDR3 is 13 amino acids long. Trimming removed 2 bases from V and 6 bases from J; junction bases left unmatched: 4. Per germline, CDR1 SGHDT and CDR2 YYEEEE. The CDR3 here is CASSFPQGDGYTF. The CDR3 bases are TGTGCCAGCAGCTTTCCGCAGGGGGATGGCTACACCTTC.

The V call is TRBV15, the J call TRBJ2-2; 11 bases agree with TRBD1. Germline-derived CDR1 and CDR2 are LNHNV and YYDKDF (reference sequence). The CDR3 has 18 residues. Trimming took 0 bases from V and 6 from J; bases not matched to a gene: 9. CDR3 amino acids: CATSRDYTGQGGSGELFF. The CDR3, as DNA: TGTGCCACCAGCAGAGATTATACGGGACAGGGGGGTTCCGGGGAGCTGTTTTTT.

The rearrangement uses TRBV6-5 and TRBJ1-1, with D unclear. The V gene lost 6 bases and the J gene lost 1 base, with 9 bases spanning the gap. Germline CDR1 MNHEY, CDR2 SVGAGI. The CDR3 consists of 13 residues. CDR3 bases: TGTGCCAGCAGGCGAACAGAGAACACTGAAGCTTTCTTT. Protein: CASRRTENTEAFF.

The rearrangement joins TRBV2 to TRBJ2-3; tentative D call: TRBD2 (6 bases). V lost 7 bases and J lost 4, with 15 bases in between. The CDR3 loop spans 14 amino acids. Per the germline V gene, CDR1 is SNHLY and CDR2 is FYNNEI. This chain's CDR3 is CASNNQGGPDTQYF. CDR3 bases: TGTGCCAGCAACAACCAGGGAGGCCCAGATACGCAGTATTTT.

This chain links TRBV7-2 with TRBJ1-5; the D is unclear. The CDR3 spans 14 residues. Trimming took 3 bases from V and 1 from J, leaving 7 bases between them. Germline CDR1 is SGHTA and CDR2 is FQGNSA. The CDR3 is CASSFGRSNQPQHF. CDR3 nucleotides: TGTGCCAGCAGCTTTGGCAGGAGCAATCAGCCCCAGCATTTT.

This chain's CDR3 is CASSPEGTSAGETQYF. The CDR3 coding sequence is TGCGCCAGCAGCCCGGAGGGGACCAGCGCGGGAGAGACCCAGTACTTC. V and J are TRBV4-3 and TRBJ2-5, with TRBD2 as a possible D gene (6 bases). In germline, CDR1 is LGHNA, CDR2 YSLEER. Between the trimmed V and J ends, which lost 4 bases and 4 bases, there was a span of 19 bases. This CDR3 spans 16 amino acids.

The chain couples TRBV7-9 to TRBJ2-3, with D possibly matching TRBD2 (6 bases). Germline loops: CDR1 SEHNR, CDR2 FQNEAQ (reference sequence). The CDR3 is made up of 13 amino acids. V lost 7 bases and J lost 3, with 11 bases in between. The CDR3 is CASMSGRTDTQYF. CDR3 DNA: TGTGCCAGCATGAGCGGGCGTACAGATACGCAGTATTTT. The full variable domain, rest sourced from reference TRBV7-9 and TRBJ2-3, is DTGVSQNPRHKITKRGQNVTFRCDPISEHNRLYWYRQTLGQGPEFLTYFQNEAQLEKSRLLSDRFSAERPKGSFSTLEIQRTEQGDSAMYLCASMSGRTDTQYFGPGTRLTVL.

The V and J genes are TRBV4-2 and TRBJ1-1; possible D gene TRBD1, 5 bases. Germline assignment: CDR1 LGHNA and CDR2 YNFKEQ. The CDR3 loop spans 14 amino acids. The germline V and J ends were trimmed by 4 bases and 8 bases, with 17 bases remaining between them. CDR3 amino acids: CASSPVAGTREAFF. Here the CDR3 DNA reads TGTGCCAGCAGCCCCGTCGCGGGGACGAGGGAAGCTTTCTTT.

The chain links TRBV13 to TRBJ1-5; 11 bases map to TRBD1. V shed 4 bases and J 1 base; nucleotides not matched to a gene: 9. This CDR3 is 18 amino acids long. Germline values: CDR1 PRHDT, CDR2 FYEKMQ (reference sequence). The CDR3 reads CASSSQGDRGISNQPQHF. The CDR3 coding sequence is TGTGCCAGCAGCTCCCAGGGGGACAGGGGGATCAGCAATCAGCCCCAGCATTTT.

The V and J genes are TRBV2 and TRBJ1-4; 7 bases are shared with TRBD1. Trimming took 9 bases from V and 7 from J; bases not matched to a gene: 5. This CDR3 spans 12 amino acids. Germline CDR1 and CDR2: SNHLY and FYNNEI. This CDR3 reads CARKTGSEKLFF. CDR3 bases: TGTGCCAGAAAGACAGGGTCTGAAAAACTGTTTTTT. Looking up the rest from reference TRBV2 and TRBJ1-4 gives the full variable domain: EPEVTQTPSHQVTQMGQEVILRCVPISNHLYFYWYRQILGQKVEFLVSFYNNEISEKSEIFDDQFSVERPDGSNFTLKIRSTKLEDSAMYFCARKTGSEKLFFGSGTQLSVL.

V and J are TRBV5-1 and TRBJ2-1; 8 bases are a match to TRBD2. Germline V gene data show CDR1 as SGHRS and CDR2 as YFSETQ. The CDR3 sequence is 12 residues long. With 4 bases clipped from V and 12 bases from J, the junction kept 6 bases outside the gene matches. The CDR3 reads CASSTGGARQFF. The CDR3 region has the DNA TGCGCCAGCAGCACGGGAGGGGCACGGCAGTTCTTC.

The V and J genes are TRBV7-3 and TRBJ1-1, with a possible D match to TRBD1 (6 bases). This CDR3 spans 13 amino acids. V was pared by 2 bases and J by 6 bases, with 10 bases between. Germline V lookup: CDR1 SGHTA, CDR2 FQGTGA. CDR3 in amino acids: CASSLGGGSEAFF. The CDR3 DNA is TGTGCCAGCAGCTTAGGGGGGGGCTCTGAAGCTTTCTTT.

This rearrangement joins TRBV7-6 to TRBJ1-2, with TRBD1 matching 8 bases. The CDR3 is 13 residues long. Germline V gives CDR1 SGHVS, CDR2 FNYEAQ. V shed 2 bases and J 8 bases; nucleotides not matched to a gene: 4. The CDR3 protein is CASSLPTGEGYTF. The CDR3 coding sequence is TGTGCCAGCAGCTTACCGACAGGGGAAGGCTACACCTTC.

CDR3 region: CASGLDSYGYTF. CDR3 DNA: TGTGCTAGTGGTTTGGACAGTTATGGCTACACCTTC. This chain uses TRBV12-5 with TRBJ1-2; unclear D gene. Per the germline V gene, CDR1 is LGHNT and CDR2 is FRNRAP. Trimming left V 1 base short and J 5 bases short, with 5 bases between. The CDR3 sequence is 12 residues long.

The rearrangement joins TRBV6-5 to TRBJ2-5; 7 positions agree with TRBD1. The ends lost 5 bases at V and 2 bases at J; junction bases unmatched: 8. The CDR3 has 15 residues. Germline CDR1 reads MNHEY; CDR2 reads SVGAGI. The CDR3 DNA reads TGTGCCAGCAGTAACCCCGGGACAGCACAAGAGACCCAGTACTTC. Its translation: CASSNPGTAQETQYF.

The chain carries TRBV7-9 and TRBJ1-1; TRBD1 aligns across 7 bases. The germline V gene encodes CDR1 SEHNR and CDR2 FQNEAQ (reference sequence). The CDR3 covers 18 residues. Germline trimming cut 4 bases from V and 0 bases from J; bases unmatched to any gene: 14. The CDR3 spells CASSSLGQDLGMNTEAFF. CDR3 in DNA: TGTGCCAGCAGCTCGCTAGGACAGGACCTCGGTATGAACACTGAAGCTTTCTTT.

There are a few counts of this clone. J is TRBJ1-2 and V is TRBV9; 8 bases align to TRBD1. Per the germline V gene, CDR1 is SGDLS and CDR2 is YYNGEE. The CDR3 loop spans 16 amino acids. V was clipped by 4 bases and J by 8 bases; unmatched bases: 16. Written as DNA, the CDR3 is TGTGCCAGCAGCCCGAGGGGGGTCCAGGGGGCATGGGGCTACACCTTC. It encodes CASSPRGVQGAWGYTF.

The table lists this clone with a few counts. The V call is TRBV6-4, the J call TRBJ1-3, with TRBD1 identical over 7 bases. In germline, CDR1 is MRHNA, CDR2 SNTAGT. J was trimmed by 5 bases and V by 0 bases; bases with no gene match: 7. There are 16 residues in the CDR3. The CDR3 DNA is TGTGCCAGCAGTGACTCGTGGCAGGGGGAAAGAAACACCATATATTTT. It yields the protein CASSDSWQGERNTIYF.

This sequence joins TRBV4-3 and TRBJ2-2, with TRBD2 matching 9 bases. The trim removed 3 bases at V and 5 bases at J, leaving 10 bases unmatched. Germline V gene data show CDR1 as LGHNA and CDR2 as YSLEER. The CDR3 runs 17 residues. CDR3 loop: CASSQDASTSGTGELFF. The CDR3 nucleotides are TGCGCCAGCAGCCAGGATGCGTCGACTAGCGGAACCGGGGAGCTGTTTTTT.

This clone was counted a few times. The V call is TRBV12-5, the J call TRBJ1-4; D uncertain. Germline lookup yields CDR1 LGHNT and CDR2 FRNRAP. This CDR3 has 14 amino acids. The V and J ends lost 3 bases and 4 bases respectively, with 9 bases between them. The CDR3 reads CASGLSSGNEKLFF. The CDR3 bases are TGTGCTAGTGGTTTATCCTCGGGTAATGAAAAACTGTTTTTT.

The genes are TRBV4-3 and TRBJ1-1, with 10 nucleotides matching TRBD1. The V gene end was trimmed by 3 bases and the J gene end by 5 bases; junction bases not matched to a gene: 9. Germline V lookup: CDR1 LGHNA, CDR2 YSLEER. CDR3 length equals 16 residues. CDR3 amino acids: CASSQITGTGETEAFF. CDR3 bases: TGCGCCAGCAGCCAGATTACCGGGACAGGGGAAACTGAAGCTTTCTTT.

This clone was picked up one time. The chain recombines TRBV7-2 with TRBJ1-5; 8 bases are a match to TRBD1. The CDR3 is 15 amino acids. Germline-derived CDR1 and CDR2 are SGHTA and FQGNSA. With 2 bases clipped from V and 1 base from J, the junction kept 1 base outside the gene matches. CDR3 protein: CASSLQGASNQPQHF. The CDR3, as DNA: TGTGCCAGCAGCTTACAGGGGGCGAGCAATCAGCCCCAGCATTTT.

The V gene is TRBV19, the J gene TRBJ2-7, with TRBD1 matching 11 bases. Germline V CDR1 and CDR2: LNHDA, SQIVND (reference sequence). There are 15 residues in the CDR3. V lost 3 bases and J lost 3; bases outside the gene matches: 4. The CDR3 nucleotides are TGTGCCAGTAGTATCCGGACAGGGGGCAGCTACGAGCAGTACTTC. It translates to CASSIRTGGSYEQYF.